This T cell receptor beta chain was sequenced for a study of regulatory T cells in long-lasting Graves disease. Background on the study: Patients newly diagnosed with Graves' had been on antithyroid drugs for under 3 months. Overall study findings and caveats: Lower TCR diversity was seen in persistent Graves' patients than in newly diagnosed ones.

Stated time point: newly diagnosed GD, antithyroid drugs for less than 3 months. The TCR library used RNA extracted from PBMCs. This clonotype was recorded at least ten times. Its antigen is currently unknown. The length of the CDR3 is 19 residues. V trimming: 0 bases; J trimming: 2 bases; junction bases outside the gene matches: 13. From germline, CDR1 is SGHTA and CDR2 FQGNSA. Arm-PCR of CDR3 regions and iRepertoire HTBI primers were the basis on which TCR beta libraries were built. In the authors' methods: The study identified about 60 TRBV and some 13 TRBJ segments across samples. Using its own MiXCR run on the multiplex PCR reads, TCRdb lists one record per CDR3 protein. Here the V and J calls rest on TCRdb's processing, not on the authors' analysis. The table records a few hundred thousand distinct CDR3 sequences, more than 15% of them present only once. These data were also filed under a second study, of T cells in Graves' hyperthyroidism and ophthalmopathy.

This clonotype was sampled from a woman younger than 45 with Graves disease. V and J are TRBV7-2 and TRBJ2-3; 8 nucleotides match TRBD1. Sequenced material: peripheral blood mononuclear cells (PBMCs), taken at new diagnosis, from a patient treated with antithyroid drugs. DNA of the CDR3: TGTGCCAGCAGCTTAGCGGGACAGGAGTCGTCCCACTTCACAGATACGCAGTATTTT. Translation gives CASSLAGQESSHFTDTQYF.